A selection of T cell receptor beta chains follows, all from one sample in a study of vaccination effects on CD4 cells after COVID-19. Here immunoSEQ multiplex PCR was the method, and the copy in TCRdb shows in-frame clones only, minus some. The profile shows over 25,000 clones, around 67% of them singletons. These receptors' antigens are unknown. The source was CD4+ T cells from PBMCs cultured with HCoV-229E spike peptides, collected after COVID-19 vaccination. These receptors were taken from a human donor who received a COVID-19 vaccine. The CDR3 runs from the conserved cysteine through the conserved F or W. A D gene is named only where the DNA matches it firmly. Rows give clone size only sometimes, using once, few, many, or a class for an expanded clone.

.,TRBV20-1,11,TRBJ1-1,.,TGCAGTGCTAGGGAGTACACTGAAGCTTTCTTT,CSAREYTEAFF
.,TRBV28,16,TRBJ1-2,.,TGTGCCAGCAGTTTGGGATCGGGGGATGTGGGCTATGGCTACACCTTC,CASSLGSGDVGYGYTF
.,TRBV10-1,16,TRBJ1-1,TRBD1,TGCGCCAGCAAGCCGGGACAGGGCGGCATGAACACTGAAGCTTTCTTT,CASKPGQGGMNTEAFF
.,TRBV7-9,15,TRBJ1-2,TRBD1,TGTGCCAGCAGCCCACGACAGGGCTTCGACTATGGCTACACCTTC,CASSPRQGFDYGYTF
.,TRBV5-1,14,TRBJ2-3,.,TGCGCCAGCAGAAGGGACGGCCGCACAGATACGCAGTATTTT,CASRRDGRTDTQYF
.,TRBV19,16,TRBJ1-5,.,TGTGCCAGTAGTATAGAGGCAGGCCCGGGCAATCAGCCCCAGCATTTT,CASSIEAGPGNQPQHF
.,TRBV2,15,TRBJ2-3,.,TGTGCCAGCAGTGCTTTCCTATCCGGCACAGATACGCAGTATTTT,CASSAFLSGTDTQYF
.,TRBV29-1,14,TRBJ1-1,TRBD1,TGCAGCGTTGACCAGGGGGCAGTGAACACTGAAGCTTTCTTT,CSVDQGAVNTEAFF
.,TRBV6-6,14,TRBJ1-6,.,TGTGCCAGCAGTTACGGGTCTCGGGATTCACCCCTCCACTTT,CASSYGSRDSPLHF
.,TRBV5-1,12,TRBJ2-7,.,TGCGCCAGCAGCTCGTCAGGGGTCGAGCAGTACTTC,CASSSSGVEQYF
.,TRBV19,13,TRBJ1-2,.,TGTGCCAGTAGTAAAGACGAGAGCTATGGCTACACCTTC,CASSKDESYGYTF
.,TRBV5-1,14,TRBJ2-5,TRBD2,TGCGCCAGCAGCTTGAATGGGGAGGGAGAGACCCAGTACTTC,CASSLNGEGETQYF
.,TRBV7-6,16,TRBJ2-1,TRBD2,TGTGCCAGCAGCTTGGGTAGCGGGGTCGGCTACAATGAGCAGTTCTTC,CASSLGSGVGYNEQFF
.,TRBV9,15,TRBJ2-1,.,TGTGCCAGCAGCGCCGGAGGGACAGATTACAATGAGCAGTTCTTC,CASSAGGTDYNEQFF
.,TRBV18,16,TRBJ2-3,.,TGTGCCAGCTCACCCCAACAGGAGGGGGCTTGGGATACGCAGTATTTT,CASSPQQEGAWDTQYF
.,TRBV6-5,15,TRBJ2-6,.,TGTGCCAGCAGTACCGGGGAAGCTGGGGCCAACGTCCTGACTTTC,CASSTGEAGANVLTF
.,TRBV3-1/TRBV3-2,15,TRBJ1-2,.,TGTGCCAGCAGCCAAGATAGTCAGGGGCTCAGTGGCTACACCTTC,CASSQDSQGLSGYTF
.,TRBV21-1,18,TRBJ1-5,.,TGTGCCAGCAGCAAAGATCCCCCGGGACACTATAGCAATCAGCCCCAGCATTTT,CASSKDPPGHYSNQPQHF
.,TRBV27,13,TRBJ2-1,.,TGTGCCAGCAGAATCTGGGGGAACAATGAGCAGTTCTTC,CASRIWGNNEQFF
.,TRBV19,13,TRBJ1-1,.,TGTGCCAGTAGGTACAGGGCTGGCACTGAAGCTTTCTTT,CASRYRAGTEAFF
.,TRBV18,15,TRBJ1-6,.,TGTGCCAGCTCACTAAGGGCCGGAGGAGATTCACCCCTCCACTTT,CASSLRAGGDSPLHF
.,TRBV10-2,17,TRBJ2-7,.,TGCGCCAGCAGTGGTATGATGAGAGGCACCTTTACCTACGAGCAGTACTTC,CASSGMMRGTFTYEQYF
once,TRBV20-1,15,TRBJ2-1,TRBD2,TGCAGTGCTAGTGACTTCCGCGGGAGTGTCAATGAGCAGTTCTTC,CSASDFRGSVNEQFF
.,TRBV4-1,14,TRBJ1-3,.,TGCGCCAGCAGCCAAGATCAGAACAAGGCCACCATATATTTT,CASSQDQNKATIYF
.,TRBV29-1,13,TRBJ2-3,.,TGCAGCGGGACAGTAGTTGGCACAGATACGCAGTATTTT,CSGTVVGTDTQYF
.,TRBV2,14,TRBJ2-7,TRBD1,TGTGCCAGCAGGGCGGGACAGGGAGTTTGGGAGCAGTACTTC,CASRAGQGVWEQYF
few,TRBV10-2,12,TRBJ1-5,TRBD1,TGCGCCAGCGGGGACAGAGATCAGCCCCAGCATTTT,CASGDRDQPQHF
once,TRBV7-2,13,TRBJ1-2,.,TGTGCCAGCAGCCTCGCCAGGGATAATCCCTACACCTTC,CASSLARDNPYTF
.,TRBV5-1,15,TRBJ1-6,TRBD1,TGCGCCAGCAGCTTCCGACAGGGGCGAAATTCACCCCTCCACTTT,CASSFRQGRNSPLHF
.,TRBV12-5,13,TRBJ2-7,.,TGTGCTAGCGTCCAGGGGGGAACCTACGAGCAGTACTTC,CASVQGGTYEQYF
few,TRBV3-1/TRBV3-2,12,TRBJ2-5,.,TGTGCCAGCAGCCCCTGGGGTGAGACCCAGTACTTC,CASSPWGETQYF
.,TRBV7-9,14,TRBJ2-7,.,TGTGCCAGCACCAAGGACGCCAATCCCTACGAGCAGTACTTC,CASTKDANPYEQYF
few,TRBV7-9,15,TRBJ1-6,.,TGTGCCAGCAGCTCCCTGGAGGGTGTTAATTCACCCCTCCACTTT,CASSSLEGVNSPLHF
.,TRBV4-2,14,TRBJ2-2,.,TGTGCCAGCAGCCAAGCCAGGGGCACCGGGGAGCTGTTTTTT,CASSQARGTGELFF
.,TRBV15,12,TRBJ2-1,.,TGTGCCACCAGCAGAGATACCAATGAGCAGTTCTTC,CATSRDTNEQFF
.,TRBV5-6,12,TRBJ1-2,.,TGTGCCAGCAGCTTGGGCAGGGGAGGTACAACCTTC,CASSLGRGGTTF
.,TRBV25-1,15,TRBJ1-2,.,TGTGCCAGCAGTGATCCTAGGGGGGTGAACTATGGCTACACCTTC,CASSDPRGVNYGYTF
few,TRBV30,11,TRBJ2-7,.,TGTGCCTGGAGTGGGGCCTACGAGCAGTACTTC,CAWSGAYEQYF
.,TRBV29-1,17,TRBJ2-6,TRBD2,TGCAGCGTTGTATTCCTAGCGGGGTTCTCTGGGGCCAACGTCCTGACTTTC,CSVVFLAGFSGANVLTF
.,TRBV6-1,13,TRBJ2-2,TRBD2,TGTGCCAGCAGTGAAGAATGGGGGGGTCTCGTGTTTTTT,CASSEEWGGLVFF
once,TRBV15,15,TRBJ2-7,.,TGTGCCACCAGCAGAGATCGGTACAGGGAGGTCGAGCAGTACTTC,CATSRDRYREVEQYF
.,TRBV27,13,TRBJ1-1,.,TGTGCCAGCAGTTTCGCCGGGAACACTGAAGCTTTCTTT,CASSFAGNTEAFF
.,TRBV19,12,TRBJ1-2,.,TGTGCCAGTAGTATTTCTGTTCAGGGCTACACCTTC,CASSISVQGYTF
.,TRBV28,15,TRBJ2-1,TRBD2,TGTGCCAGCAGTAAGAGACTAGCGGGAGTCAGTGAGCAGTTCTTC,CASSKRLAGVSEQFF
.,TRBV3-1/TRBV3-2,18,TRBJ2-2,TRBD2,TGTGCCAGCAGCCAAGGAGGGACTAGCGGGGGAGGAACCGGGGAGCTGTTTTTT,CASSQGGTSGGGTGELFF
medium-sized,TRBV5-1,14,TRBJ1-6,.,TGCGCCAGCTCCCCGGCAAGGAGCAATTCACCCCTCCACTTT,CASSPARSNSPLHF
few,TRBV3-1/TRBV3-2,13,TRBJ1-1,.,TGTGCCAGCAGCCAAGGAGATCTCACTGAAGCTTTCTTT,CASSQGDLTEAFF
.,TRBV5-1,17,TRBJ1-5,.,TGCGCCAGCAGCTTGGGAGGGCGGGAGGTAGGCAATCAGCCCCAGCATTTT,CASSLGGREVGNQPQHF
.,TRBV30,14,TRBJ2-7,.,TGTGCCTGGAGTGTCGGTCAGGAATCCTACGAGCAGTACTTC,CAWSVGQESYEQYF